Only a few counts were recorded for the clone carrying this TCR beta chain. The data originate from a study of T-cell memory formation after mild COVID-19. About the study: Each donor largely had its own TCR clusters.

Germline values: CDR1 MNHNS, CDR2 SASEGT. V was shortened by 6 bases and J by 5 bases, with 13 bases between the two germline ends. The CDR3 runs to 13 residues. Sample barcodes and UMIs were carried by the TCR alpha and TCR beta cDNA libraries that 5'RACE generated with constant-segment primers. MiXCR was run by TCRdb on the 5' RACE reads, yielding one entry per CDR3 protein. The sample consists of tens of thousands of distinct CDR3 sequences, more than 8% of them appearing once. V is TRBV6-1 and J is TRBJ1-2; possible D gene TRBD1, 6 bases. This clonotype was obtained from a man aged 18 to 30 who had mild COVID-19 (a few samples of this study predate the infection). Cell type and time point are not known. The sequencing sample was made of PBMCs or a T cell subset sorted from them (not recorded which). CDR3 in amino acids: CASSSRGEYGYTF. The CDR3 region has the DNA TGTGCCAGCAGCTCAAGGGGGGAGTATGGCTACACCTTC.